This T cell receptor beta chain was identified during a study of regulatory T cells in long-lasting Graves disease. This clonotype has a handful of counts. Time point described: newly diagnosed GD, antithyroid drugs for less than 3 months. RNA extracted from PBMCs served as the sequencing template. According to the study, TCR beta libraries were built with iRepertoire HTBI primers and CDR3-region Arm-PCR. MiXCR, run by TCRdb on the multiplex PCR reads, gives a single entry per CDR3 protein. The sample has 580,000 or so distinct CDR3 sequences; roughly 15% are singletons. This CDR3 is 15 amino acids long. J gave up 6 bases and V 0 bases, and 6 bases lay outside the gene matches. Germline V gives CDR1 GTSNPN, CDR2 SVGIG (reference sequence). The same sample was also used in a study of T cells in Graves' hyperthyroidism and ophthalmopathy. This second report adds: Exclusion criteria comprised uncontrolled infection, other autoimmune disease, pregnancy or lactation. First-round RT-PCR with HTBI primers amplified the TCR CDR3 region. Ophthalmopathy was separated from stable hyperthyroidism by a 13 V-J model.

The specimen comprised peripheral blood mononuclear cells (PBMCs), sampled at new diagnosis, from a patient treated with antithyroid drugs. The TCR was taken from a man younger than 35 with Graves disease. The rearrangement joins TRBV30 to TRBJ2-1; 9 bases map to TRBD2. The CDR3: CAWSVPSGRLNEQFF. The CDR3 nucleotides read TGTGCCTGGAGTGTACCAAGCGGGAGGCTCAATGAGCAGTTCTTC.